These 11 T cell receptor beta chains came from one sample sequenced in a study of T-cell memory formation after mild COVID-19 (TCRdb year 2021). The library relied on 5' RACE. TCRdb names Illumina NovaSeq 6000 as the instrument used. The raw public data were reprocessed by TCRdb itself: fastp quality trimming at Q25, MiXCR clonotype calling, in-frame beta chains only. Identical CDR3 protein sequences are pooled into one entry, listed with their most common genes and DNA. This sample is represented by some 120,000 distinct CDR3 sequences; roughly 6% of them were singletons. The ten largest account for approximately 2.3% of the sample. What was sequenced was PBMCs or a T cell subset sorted from them (not recorded which). The source is an adult woman who had mild COVID-19 (a few samples of this study predate the infection). The sample titles of this study are shuffled in the database, so cell type and time point are left out; the donor was told from shared clones.

This clonotype was picked up many times. The CDR3 DNA reads as TGTGCCAGCAGCTTAATCCGGGAGAGCTCCTACGAGCAGTACTTC. Translating it yields CASSLIRESSYEQYF. This chain uses TRBV7-2 with TRBJ2-7; maybe TRBD2 (6 bases). The CDR3 runs 15 residues. Trimming took off 2 bases at V and 0 bases at J, with 11 bases between the two ends. Germline V gives CDR1 SGHTA, CDR2 FQGNSA.

This clonotype was found a few times. The chain carries TRBV7-9 and TRBJ1-1; unclear D gene. The germline CDR1 and CDR2 sequences are SEHNR and FQNEAQ (reference sequence). V lost 6 bases and J lost 3, with 20 bases in between. The CDR3 runs to 16 residues. In nucleotides, the CDR3 is TGTGCCAGCAGACCTTACACCGGGGATCGGGACACTGAAGCTTTCTTT. It codes for CASRPYTGDRDTEAFF.

This clonotype was detected ten times or more. The chain employs TRBV12-3 or TRBV12-4 and TRBJ1-2; D gene unclear. The length of the CDR3 is 13 residues. V was shortened by 3 bases and J by 5 bases, with 10 bases between the two germline ends. The CDR3 DNA reads TGTGCCAGCAGTTTCCGTGGACTTTATGGCTACACCTTC. It translates to CASSFRGLYGYTF.

This chain joins TRBV25-1 and TRBJ1-6; D unclear. The CDR3 is made up of 13 amino acids. Trimming left V 0 bases short and J 9 bases short, with 6 bases between. Germline V gene lookup returns CDR1 MGHDK and CDR2 SYGVNS. CDR3 region: CASSEYRGSPLHF. As DNA, the CDR3 is TGTGCCAGCAGTGAATATCGGGGTTCACCCCTCCACTTT.

This clonotype was detected ten times or more. The V gene is TRBV30, the J gene TRBJ2-7; 7 bases map to TRBD1. With V trimmed by 1 base and J by 3 bases, 3 bases remained unmatched. Germline loops: CDR1 GTSNPN, CDR2 SVGIG (reference sequence). The CDR3 covers 13 residues. CDR3: CAWSGGTVYEQYF. The CDR3 nucleotides read TGTGCCTGGAGTGGGGGGACAGTCTACGAGCAGTACTTC.

This clonotype was detected ten times or more. The chain carries TRBV20-1 and TRBJ1-5; TRBD1 matches 10 bases. This CDR3 has 14 amino acids. V lost 2 bases to trimming and J lost 10 bases; unmatched junction nucleotides: 8. Germline values: CDR1 DFQATT, CDR2 SNEGSKA (reference sequence). The CDR3 DNA sequence: TGCAGTGCTAGATTTGACAGGGGGCTGGGTCCCCAGCATTTT. It translates to CSARFDRGLGPQHF.

This clonotype has ten or more counts. The rearrangement uses TRBV7-3 and TRBJ2-7; 10 positions agree with TRBD1. Germline CDR1 reads SGHTA; CDR2 reads FQGTGA. This CDR3 spans 19 amino acids. The trim removed 3 bases at V and 1 base at J, leaving 15 bases unmatched. The CDR3 DNA reads as TGTGCCAGCAGCTTCAGGACCAAGGCGGGGGACAGGGGTTCCTACGAGCAGTACTTC. Translating gives CASSFRTKAGDRGSYEQYF. The full variable domain, its missing parts supplied by reference TRBV7-3 and TRBJ2-7, is GAGVSQTPSNKVTEKGKYVELRCDPISGHTALYWYRQSLGQGPEFLIYFQGTGAADDSGLPNDRFFAVRPEGSVSTLKIQRTERGDSAVYLCASSFRTKAGDRGSYEQYFGPGTRLTVT.

The chain has TRBV5-1 and TRBJ2-4; TRBD1 matches at 8 bases. V was pared by 4 bases and J by 0 bases, with 9 bases of the junction left unmatched. Looked up from germline, CDR1 is SGHRS and CDR2 is YFSETQ. This CDR3 is 17 amino acids long. This chain's CDR3 is CASSIGQGQLAKNIQYF. The DNA for the CDR3 is TGCGCCAGCAGCATAGGACAGGGACAGCTAGCCAAAAACATTCAGTACTTC.

This clonotype was recorded many times. The V and J genes are TRBV25-1 and TRBJ2-7; D tentatively reads TRBD1 or TRBD2 (5 bases each). V dropped 6 bases and J dropped 0 bases, with 9 bases sitting between them. The CDR3 is 13 residues long. Germline loops: CDR1 MGHDK, CDR2 SYGVNS. The CDR3 bases are TGTGCCAGCAGCGGGACGTTCTCCTACGAGCAGTACTTC. Translation gives CASSGTFSYEQYF.

This clonotype showed up many times. V usage is TRBV7-9 and J usage is TRBJ2-3; D remains unclear. The V end was cut by 5 bases, the J end by 3 bases, with 12 bases between. The V gene's germline CDR1 is SEHNR and CDR2 FQNEAQ (reference sequence). This CDR3 spans 14 amino acids. The CDR3 DNA reads TGTGCCAGCAGCCTCCCGGGTAGAACAGATACGCAGTATTTT. This gives the protein CASSLPGRTDTQYF.

This clonotype came up a few times. V gene TRBV12-3 or TRBV12-4 combines with J gene TRBJ2-2, with D uncertain. There are 14 residues in the CDR3. V was cut by 4 bases and J by 1 base, with 7 bases left in between. This CDR3 reads CASSSELNTGELFF. The DNA of the CDR3 is TGTGCCAGCAGTTCGGAATTGAACACCGGGGAGCTGTTTTTT.